This T cell receptor (beta chain) was captured by sequencing in a study of high-grade serous ovarian cancer treatment subgroups. Measured with immunoSEQ multiplex PCR; TCRdb has only the in-frame clones, and not every one. Of roughly 6,000 clones listed, under 85% are singletons. Notes on this clone: Its antigen is currently unknown.

Study-wide findings and caveats: Without spatial data, bulk sequencing limits insight into HGSC tumor diversity. TCR clonal relatedness correlated positively with neoantigen level.

Tumor samples were taken before definitive surgery or chemotherapy. V gave up 2 bases and J gave up 3 bases, with 13 bases separating them. The CDR3 is 15 amino acids. The germline V gene encodes CDR1 MDHEN and CDR2 SYDVKM. Sequenced sample: tumor tissue. The TCR comes from a human donor with high-grade serous ovarian cancer. V and J are TRBV28 and TRBJ1-1; tentatively, D is TRBD1 (6 bases). CDR3 region: CASSLTGLHDTEAFF. The CDR3 DNA reads TGTGCCAGCAGTTTAACAGGGCTGCATGACACTGAAGCTTTCTTT.